This TCR beta chain was obtained from a study of shared clonotypes between healthy human individuals. DNA at about 200 ng, about 30,000 T cell genomes, went into sorted-subset replicate PCRs. Only in-frame clones appear in the TCRdb table, and some are missing; sequencing was by immunoSEQ multiplex PCR. This table has 2 million to 2.5 million clones, approximately 93% appearing once. General study results and limits: Naive subsets typically showed greater estimated richness than memory subsets.

As regards this clone: The antigen remains unidentified. Other DNA sequences from this sample encode an identical CDR3 as well.

V was shortened by 3 bases and J by 2 bases, with 7 bases between the two germline ends. The CDR3 is 13 amino acids. CDR1 and CDR2 from the germline V gene are KGHSH and LQKENI. The sample taken for sequencing was naive CD4+ T cells from PBMCs. Subset of the sample: CD45RA+ positively selected. The chain is built from TRBV18 and TRBJ2-5; D not resolved. The TCR was taken from a man in his late teens or twenties in good health. Some clones in this sample may be carry-over from other donors' samples. The CDR3 DNA is TGTGCCAGCTCACCGGCAGGTCAAGAGACCCAGTACTTC. This gives the protein CASSPAGQETQYF.